The 21 T cell receptor beta chains in this list originate from one sample, sequenced in a study of read filtering for tumor transcriptome and immune sequencing. From 300 to 400 ng of RNA, a library with molecular barcoded alpha/delta and beta/gamma adaptors was made. MiXCR, run by TCRdb on the reads, gives a single entry per CDR3 protein. This repertoire shows tens of thousands of distinct CDR3 sequences, approximately 21% found once; its top ten account for 9.5% to 12%. Source material: a population of CD138-negative cells sorted from bone marrow. These receptors all stem from a donor aged 40 or over with multiple myeloma.

This clonotype was counted many times. V gene TRBV7-2 combines with J gene TRBJ2-7; D gene uncertain. This CDR3 has 14 residues. Trimming removed 5 bases from V and 3 bases from J, with 14 bases in between. The germline gives CDR1 SGHTA, CDR2 FQGNSA. DNA for the CDR3: TGTGCCAGCAGCGCAGACATAAAAAACTACGAGCAGTACTTC. Translated, it gives CASSADIKNYEQYF.

The CDR3 DNA reads TGTGCCAGCAGAAAGCCGGGACAGGGGTACACCGGGGAGCTGTTTTTT. Amino acids: CASRKPGQGYTGELFF. J is TRBJ2-2 and V is TRBV6-1; TRBD1 matches at 10 bases. With 6 bases clipped from V and 3 bases from J, the junction kept 7 bases outside the gene matches. The CDR3 runs to 16 residues. CDR1 and CDR2 from the germline V gene are MNHNS and SASEGT.

This clonotype was observed at least ten times. J is TRBJ1-1 and V is TRBV7-3, with TRBD1 as a possible D gene (5 bases). V lost 1 base to trimming and J lost 5 bases, with 14 bases between them. Germline V lookup: CDR1 SGHTA, CDR2 FQGTGA. There are 15 residues in the CDR3. CDR3: CASSLRPGRGTEAFF. DNA of the CDR3: TGTGCCAGCAGCTTAAGACCGGGAAGGGGAACTGAAGCTTTCTTT.

This sequence joins TRBV7-9 and TRBJ2-5, with 7 bases fitting TRBD1. This CDR3 is built from 12 residues. Germline CDR1 is SEHNR and CDR2 is FQNEAQ (reference sequence). The V and J ends lost 8 bases and 7 bases, in that order; junction bases with no gene match: 7. The CDR3 is CASGTAYVTQYF. Written as DNA, the CDR3 is TGTGCCAGCGGGACAGCGTATGTGACCCAGTACTTC.

This clonotype was recorded at least ten times. V is TRBV19 and J is TRBJ1-1, with 9 positions matching TRBD1. Looked up from germline, CDR1 is LNHDA and CDR2 is SQIVND (reference sequence). J was trimmed by 0 bases and V by 10 bases; bases with no gene match: 6. The CDR3 sequence is 14 residues long. The CDR3 DNA is TGTGCCACTGGGGACAGGGCGATGAACACTGAAGCTTTCTTT. Translation: CATGDRAMNTEAFF.

Turning to this clonotype: A much larger clone differs by one base, so this may be a read error. The rearrangement uses TRBV29-1 and TRBJ1-4, with D possibly matching TRBD1 (6 bases). Germline V lookup: CDR1 SQVTM, CDR2 ANQGSEA. The length of the CDR3 is 12 residues. CDR3 in DNA: TGCAGCGCATACGCAGGGGATGACAAACTGTTTTTT. It codes for CSAYAGDDKLFF.

About this clonotype itself: This may be a read error: a much more frequent sequence differs by one nucleotide. The rearrangement joins TRBV5-1 to TRBJ1-1, with D maybe TRBD2 (6 bases). The J call may be incorrect, as the DNA end agrees better with TRBJ2-3. Germline V gene sequence: CDR1 SGHRS, CDR2 YFSETQ. The CDR3 consists of 13 residues. CDR3 coding DNA: TGCGCCAGCACCCTGGACTATCCAGATACGCAGTATTTT. Translated, it gives CASTLDYPDTQYF.

This chain links TRBV18 with TRBJ1-5; D unresolved. Deletions cut 1 base from V and 2 bases from J, with 9 bases between. Per germline, CDR1 KGHSH and CDR2 LQKENI. This CDR3 comprises 15 residues. CDR3 sequence: CASSPRGDGNQPQHF. The DNA for the CDR3 is TGTGCCAGCTCACCACGAGGTGACGGCAATCAGCCCCAGCATTTT.

By share of the sample, this clonotype is medium-sized. This chain joins TRBV9 and TRBJ2-3; 9 bases match TRBD1. In germline, CDR1 is SGDLS, CDR2 YYNGEE. The CDR3 runs 14 residues. V was clipped by 3 bases and J by 6 bases; unmatched bases: 5. Here the CDR3 reads CASSGTGQGDTQYF. For the CDR3, the DNA is TGTGCCAGCAGCGGTACGGGACAGGGTGATACGCAGTATTTT.

At least ten counts were recorded for this clonotype. V usage is TRBV11-1 and J usage is TRBJ2-5; 9 positions agree with TRBD1. The CDR3 runs to 15 residues. The germline V gene encodes CDR1 SGHAT and CDR2 FQDESV (reference sequence). J gave up 4 bases and V 6 bases, and 9 bases lay outside the gene matches. CDR3 sequence reads: CASSSPGQGTETQYF. DNA for the CDR3: TGTGCCAGCAGTTCGCCGGGACAGGGAACAGAGACCCAGTACTTC.

This clonotype was found many times. This sequence joins TRBV7-2 and TRBJ2-5; maybe TRBD1 (5 bases). Trimming took off 4 bases at V and 1 base at J, with 7 bases between the two ends. Germline V gives CDR1 SGHTA, CDR2 FQGNSA. The length of the CDR3 is 13 residues. The CDR3 nucleotides are TGTGCCAGCAGCTGGACAATCCAAGAGACCCAGTACTTC. As protein: CASSWTIQETQYF.

This clonotype was counted ten times or more. The J gene is TRBJ1-1, the V gene TRBV20-1, with D maybe TRBD1 (5 bases). The CDR3 loop spans 12 amino acids. Trimming pared 3 bases from V and 1 base from J, leaving 6 bases between. The germline V gene has CDR1 DFQATT and CDR2 SNEGSKA (reference sequence). The CDR3 spells CSASTGNTEAFF. CDR3 bases: TGCAGTGCTAGTACAGGGAACACTGAAGCTTTCTTT.

This clonotype was seen repeatedly, ten times or more. This chain connects TRBV20-1 to TRBJ1-6, with 8 positions matching TRBD1. Unmatched junction bases numbered 3, after V lost 0 bases and J lost 8 bases. The germline V gene encodes CDR1 DFQATT and CDR2 SNEGSKA (reference sequence). CDR3 length equals 14 residues. CDR3 bases: TGCAGTGCTAGAGATCTGACAGGGGATTCACCCCTCCACTTT. The encoded protein is CSARDLTGDSPLHF.

This clonotype was detected a few times. The V and J genes are TRBV28 and TRBJ2-3; the D is unclear. The V and J ends lost 7 bases and 2 bases respectively, with 7 bases between them. In germline, CDR1 is MDHEN, CDR2 SYDVKM. The length of the CDR3 is 12 residues. The CDR3 region has the DNA TGTGCCAGCACAGCCCTCACAGATACGCAGTATTTT. It yields the protein CASTALTDTQYF. The whole variable domain, remainder taken from reference TRBV28 and TRBJ2-3, is DVKVTQSSRYLVKRTGEKVFLECVQDMDHENMFWYRQDPGLGLRLIYFSYDVKMKEKGDIPEGYSVSREKKERFSLILESASTNQTSMYLCASTALTDTQYFGPGTRLTVL.

This clonotype has a single count. This clone may be a read error of a much larger clone one base away. It is likely a read error, because the conserved phenylalanine at the end of the CDR3 is missing. CDR3 amino acids: CASSLRGARETQYL. The CDR3 region has the DNA TGTGCCAGCAGTCTTCGGGGGGCCAGGGAGACCCAGTACCTC. V and J are TRBV6-2 or TRBV6-3 and TRBJ2-5, with TRBD2 as a possible D gene (7 bases). V gave up 5 bases and J gave up 5 bases, with 15 bases separating them. CDR3 length: 14 residues. Germline V gene data show CDR1 as MNHEY and CDR2 as SVGEGT.

This clonotype occurred many times. V is TRBV7-3 and J is TRBJ2-1; tentatively, D is TRBD1 (6 bases). The germline V gene has CDR1 SGHTA and CDR2 FQGTGA. Between the trimmed V and J ends, which lost 2 bases and 7 bases, there was a span of 15 bases. The CDR3 totals 15 residues. CDR3: CASSLRTGMKNEQFF. The CDR3 DNA follows: TGTGCCAGCAGCTTACGCACAGGGATGAAAAATGAGCAGTTCTTC. Complete variable domain (other parts from reference TRBV7-3 and TRBJ2-1): GAGVSQTPSNKVTEKGKYVELRCDPISGHTALYWYRQSLGQGPEFLIYFQGTGAADDSGLPNDRFFAVRPEGSVSTLKIQRTERGDSAVYLCASSLRTGMKNEQFFGPGTRLTVL.

The chain combines TRBV6-5 with TRBJ1-5; D is uncertain. V was clipped by 6 bases and J by 2 bases, with 14 bases between them. In germline, CDR1 is MNHEY, CDR2 SVGAGI. The CDR3 is made up of 15 amino acids. CDR3 in DNA: TGTGCCAGCAGCCTAAAACCCGGAGGCAATCAGCCCCAGCATTTT. Its protein product is CASSLKPGGNQPQHF.

This clonotype has only a few counts. The chain carries TRBV7-9 and TRBJ1-3; D is ambiguous. V was shortened by 3 bases and J by 2 bases, with 8 bases between the two germline ends. The germline V gene encodes CDR1 SEHNR and CDR2 FQNEAQ (reference sequence). CDR3 length: 14 residues. CDR3 DNA: TGTGCCAGCAGCTTTTCTTCAACTGGAAACACCATATATTTT. It is translated as CASSFSSTGNTIYF.

This clonotype was recorded many times. V and J are TRBV20-1 and TRBJ1-5; 7 nucleotides align to TRBD1. Germline CDR1 DFQATT, CDR2 SNEGSKA (reference sequence). With 0 bases clipped from V and 4 bases from J, the junction kept 3 bases outside the gene matches. This CDR3 is built from 14 residues. The CDR3 nucleotides are TGCAGTGCTAGAGAGCGGACAGGTAATCAGCCCCAGCATTTT. Residues: CSARERTGNQPQHF.

This clonotype was observed at least ten times. The chain has TRBV28 and TRBJ2-5; 9 nucleotides agree with TRBD1. V lost 5 bases and J lost 5; bases outside the gene matches: 9. Germline V gene data show CDR1 as MDHEN and CDR2 as SYDVKM. The CDR3 consists of 15 residues. The CDR3 DNA reads as TGTGCCAGCAGTACATCCGGGACAGGGTTTGAGACCCAGTACTTC. Translating gives CASSTSGTGFETQYF.

This clonotype was seen ten or more times. The CDR3 region has the DNA TGCAGCGGGGACACAGATACGCAGTATTTT. Its protein product is CSGDTDTQYF. The gene calls are TRBV29-1 and TRBJ2-3; no clear D gene. This CDR3 contains 10 residues. V lost 7 bases, J lost 2 bases, and 4 bases lay in between. CDR1 SQVTM and CDR2 ANQGSEA come from the germline V gene.